The 32 T cell receptor beta chains listed next were all sequenced from one sample in a study of blood T cells in healthy people across ages. Sample-barcoded 5' priming and a J-beta primer mix drove a second PCR of roughly 7 to 11 cycles. Each CDR3 protein gets one entry after TCRdb re-called the 5' RACE reads with MiXCR. The sample includes roughly 2 million distinct CDR3 sequences, 49% of them seen just once. The sequencing input was blood. The receptors come from a woman between 35 and 50 years old in good health.

This clonotype was found once. A read error may account for a junction end that differs from germline. The chain employs TRBV25-1 and TRBJ2-5; D tentatively reads TRBD1 or TRBD2 (6 bases each). The CDR3 sequence is 15 residues long. Germline V CDR1 and CDR2: MGHDK, SYGVNS. The CDR3, as DNA: TGTGCCAGCAGTGAAGAAGGGGGGCGGACTGAGACCCTGTACTTC. Protein sequence: CASSEEGGRTETLYF.

A single count supports this clonotype. This chain connects TRBV3-1 to TRBJ2-4; no definite D call. Germline loops: CDR1 LGHDT, CDR2 YNNKEL (reference sequence). Trimming pared 3 bases from V and 12 bases from J, leaving 12 bases between. This CDR3 region has 12 residues. Written as DNA, the CDR3 is TGTGCCAGCAGCCAGGCAGTCGGCACTCAGTACTTC. Protein sequence: CASSQAVGTQYF.

This clonotype was counted between two and nine times. V usage is TRBV28 and J usage is TRBJ2-3; TRBD2 might be the D (6 bases). Germline loops: CDR1 MDHEN, CDR2 SYDVKM. V was pared by 6 bases and J by 7 bases, with 11 bases between. The CDR3 spans 12 residues. CDR3 nucleotides: TGTGCCAGCAGCCTGACTAGATATACGCAGTATTTT. This gives the protein CASSLTRYTQYF.

The CDR3 reads CASSSQDLKTQYF. As DNA, the CDR3 is TGTGCCAGCAGCAGCCAGGACTTGAAGACCCAGTACTTC. This chain uses TRBV11-1 with TRBJ2-7; tentatively, D is TRBD2 (5 bases). The J call could be wrong; TRBJ2-5 is a better fit for the DNA end. Germline loops: CDR1 SGHAT, CDR2 FQDESV (reference sequence). CDR3 length equals 13 residues.

The rearrangement links TRBV9 to TRBJ2-2; TRBD1 agrees at 12 bases. This CDR3 spans 18 amino acids. Per the germline V gene, CDR1 is SGDLS and CDR2 is YYNGEE. V gave up 2 bases and J gave up 3 bases; unmatched junction bases: 8. CDR3 loop: CASSVNRDRGLDTGELFF. Written as DNA, the CDR3 is TGTGCCAGCAGCGTTAACCGGGACAGGGGGCTAGACACCGGGGAGCTGTTTTTT.

The V gene is TRBV20-1, the J gene TRBJ2-7; D not resolved. Trimming removed 5 bases from V and 4 bases from J, with 15 bases in between. Germline V gene data show CDR1 as DFQATT and CDR2 as SNEGSKA (reference sequence). The CDR3 is 13 amino acids. CDR3 in DNA: TGCAGTGCTGAGCCCCCTGGGGATTACGAGCAGTACTTC. Protein sequence: CSAEPPGDYEQYF.

There are a few counts of this clonotype. The V call is TRBV7-3, the J call TRBJ1-2; 8 bases map to TRBD1. V lost 5 bases and J lost 5; bases outside the gene matches: 7. This CDR3 is built from 14 residues. Germline loops: CDR1 SGHTA, CDR2 FQGTGA. CDR3 region: CASSPGGNGYGYTF. The CDR3 nucleotides are TGTGCCAGCAGCCCAGGGGGCAATGGATATGGCTACACCTTC.

The chain recombines TRBV7-9 with TRBJ2-6, with 7 bases fitting TRBD1. The CDR3 sequence is 18 residues long. V trimming: 3 bases; J trimming: 1 base; junction bases outside the gene matches: 9. Germline assignment: CDR1 SEHNR and CDR2 FQNEAQ (reference sequence). CDR3 sequence (DNA): TGTGCCAGCAGCTTTCCCGGGACAGCTGTTTCTGGGGCCAACGTCCTGACTTTC. This sequence encodes CASSFPGTAVSGANVLTF.

The CDR3 sequence: CASSPPGRPRNEQFF. CDR3 coding DNA: TGTGCCAGCAGCCCGCCGGGCCGCCCTAGGAATGAGCAGTTCTTC. The chain is built from TRBV7-2 and TRBJ2-1; D unresolved. With 5 bases removed from V and 7 bases from J, the gap between germline ends came to 18 bases. The CDR3 runs to 15 residues. Germline assignment: CDR1 SGHTA and CDR2 FQGNSA. The complete variable domain, with remaining parts taken from reference TRBV7-2 and TRBJ2-1, reads GAGVSQSPSNKVTEKGKDVELRCDPISGHTALYWYRQSLGQGLEFLIYFQGNSAPDKSGLPSDRFSAERTGGSVSTLTIQRTQQEDSAVYLCASSPPGRPRNEQFFGPGTRLTVL.

This sequence joins TRBV4-1 and TRBJ2-7; 7 positions match TRBD1. Per the germline V gene, CDR1 is MGHRA and CDR2 is YSYEKL. V lost 1 base, J lost 3 bases, and 9 bases stayed unmatched. CDR3 size: 16 residues. DNA of the CDR3: TGCGCCAGCAGCCAAGTCGGGACAGAAACATACTACGAGCAGTACTTC. Translation gives CASSQVGTETYYEQYF.

The gene calls are TRBV12-3 or TRBV12-4 and TRBJ2-5, with D perhaps matching TRBD1 (5 bases). The CDR3 covers 13 residues. Trimming took 6 bases from V and 2 from J, leaving 10 bases between them. The CDR3 spells CASRSQVQETQYF. As DNA, the CDR3 is TGTGCCAGCAGATCACAGGTTCAAGAGACCCAGTACTTC.

Only a few counts were recorded for this clonotype. The rearrangement joins TRBV5-1 to TRBJ2-4, with TRBD1 as a possible D gene (6 bases). The germline V and J ends were trimmed by 4 bases and 0 bases, with 11 bases remaining between them. The CDR3 runs 15 residues. The germline gives CDR1 SGHRS, CDR2 YFSETQ. CDR3 nucleotide sequence: TGCGCCAGCAGCCAACCGGACAGAGCCAAAAACATTCAGTACTTC. The encoded protein is CASSQPDRAKNIQYF.

The genes are TRBV4-3 and TRBJ2-3; D unresolved. Trimming took off 0 bases at V and 4 bases at J, with 14 bases between the two ends. Germline lookup yields CDR1 LGHNA and CDR2 YSLEER. This CDR3 has 16 amino acids. The CDR3 nucleotides are TGCGCCAGCAGCCAAGAGCACGGCATATCGGCAGATACGCAGTATTTT. Its protein product is CASSQEHGISADTQYF.

The chain uses TRBV6-1 and TRBJ2-7; 8 positions match TRBD1. From germline, CDR1 is MNHNS and CDR2 SASEGT. The CDR3 runs to 13 residues. Trimming at V came to 8 bases and at J to 5 bases, leaving 8 bases not matched to a gene. The CDR3: CASLGQVNHEQYF. CDR3 nucleotides: TGTGCCAGCCTGGGACAGGTGAACCACGAGCAGTACTTC.

The chain carries TRBV27 and TRBJ2-5, with TRBD2 identical over 15 bases. Germline V lookup: CDR1 MNHEY, CDR2 SMNVEV (reference sequence). There are 16 residues in the CDR3. V shed 5 bases, J shed 3 bases, and the junction held 4 bases outside the gene matches. In DNA, the CDR3 is TGTGCCAGCAGTCATTGGACTAGCGGGGGGGAAGAGACCCAGTACTTC. Translated, it gives CASSHWTSGGEETQYF.

V and J are TRBV7-2 and TRBJ2-4; 7 bases line up with TRBD2. J lost 7 bases, V lost 5 bases, and 14 bases had no gene match. The germline CDR1 and CDR2 sequences are SGHTA and FQGNSA. CDR3 length: 16 residues. Here the CDR3 DNA reads TGTGCCAGCAGCCCCCGGACTAGTTGGTCAAAGAACATTCAGTACTTC. Residues: CASSPRTSWSKNIQYF. Combining the CDR3 with reference TRBV7-2 and TRBJ2-4 gives the whole variable domain GAGVSQSPSNKVTEKGKDVELRCDPISGHTALYWYRQSLGQGLEFLIYFQGNSAPDKSGLPSDRFSAERTGGSVSTLTIQRTQQEDSAVYLCASSPRTSWSKNIQYFGAGTRLSVL.

V usage is TRBV4-1 and J usage is TRBJ2-1; D is undetermined. CDR3 size: 15 residues. With 4 bases removed from V and 2 bases from J, the gap between germline ends came to 12 bases. The germline V gene encodes CDR1 MGHRA and CDR2 YSYEKL. The CDR3 bases are TGCGCCAGCAGCCCTGGCCTCGAACCCTACAATGAGCAGTTCTTC. Amino acids: CASSPGLEPYNEQFF.

V usage is TRBV4-2 and J usage is TRBJ2-5; tentative D call: TRBD2 (5 bases). The germline V gene has CDR1 LGHNA and CDR2 YNFKEQ. The CDR3 runs 15 residues. V lost 0 bases and J lost 3, with 11 bases in between. CDR3 amino acids: CASSQDRTGKETQYF. The CDR3, as DNA: TGTGCCAGCAGCCAAGATCGGACTGGCAAAGAGACCCAGTACTTC.

The sample holds a few counts of this clonotype. The V gene is TRBV6-5, the J gene TRBJ2-7; 10 bases match TRBD1. With 7 bases clipped from V and 0 bases from J, the junction kept 6 bases outside the gene matches. The CDR3 loop spans 15 amino acids. CDR1 is MNHEY and CDR2 is SVGAGI in the germline V gene. For the CDR3, the DNA is TGTGCCAGCAAGCCCGACAGGGGGCCCTCCTACGAGCAGTACTTC. This sequence encodes CASKPDRGPSYEQYF.

The chain employs TRBV7-2 and TRBJ2-5; 12 nucleotides agree with TRBD2. Germline CDR1 SGHTA, CDR2 FQGNSA. CDR3 size: 17 residues. V was pared by 5 bases and J by 5 bases, with 12 bases of the junction left unmatched. CDR3 sequence reads: CASSPQTSGGFWETQYF. CDR3 nucleotide sequence: TGTGCCAGCAGCCCTCAGACTAGCGGGGGATTCTGGGAGACCCAGTACTTC.

This clonotype turned up a few times. The CDR3 sequence is CASSEWGQEKDEQYF. The DNA for the CDR3 is TGTGCCAGCAGCGAATGGGGGCAGGAGAAAGACGAGCAGTACTTC. The V call is TRBV7-9, the J call TRBJ2-7, with TRBD1 as a possible D gene (6 bases). Deletions cut 5 bases from V and 5 bases from J, with 19 bases between. The CDR3 has 15 residues. CDR1 is SEHNR, CDR2 FQNEAQ, per germline (reference sequence).

The V gene is TRBV5-1, the J gene TRBJ2-7, with D unclear. The CDR3 length is 13 residues. The germline CDR1 and CDR2 sequences are SGHRS and YFSETQ. V lost 1 base and J 7 bases, leaving 12 bases between the germline ends. The CDR3 is CASSLWQIREQYF. CDR3 in DNA: TGCGCCAGCAGCTTGTGGCAGATTAGGGAGCAGTACTTC.

CDR3 DNA sequence: TGTGCCAGCAGTTTAGGGACAGGGTTTTCACCCCTCCACTTT. Encoded protein: CASSLGTGFSPLHF. This chain joins TRBV12-3 or TRBV12-4 and TRBJ1-6, with 8 nucleotides matching TRBD1. CDR3 length equals 14 residues. Trimming removed 1 base from V and 9 bases from J; junction bases left unmatched: 2.

The chain couples TRBV19 to TRBJ2-1; 10 nucleotides match TRBD2. V was pared by 3 bases and J by 1 base, with 9 bases of the junction left unmatched. The CDR3 is made up of 18 amino acids. Germline V gives CDR1 LNHDA, CDR2 SQIVND (reference sequence). The DNA of the CDR3 is TGTGCCAGTAGTATGACCGTACTAGCGGGGAGATCCTACAATGAGCAGTTCTTC. Translating gives CASSMTVLAGRSYNEQFF.

V and J are TRBV6-6 and TRBJ2-2, with a tentative D call TRBD1 (6 bases). Germline V lookup: CDR1 MNHNY, CDR2 SVGAGI (reference sequence). This CDR3 has 15 amino acids. V shed 6 bases and J shed 3 bases, with 14 bases lying between them. CDR3 nucleotides: TGTGCCAGCAGACAGGAACAGGGTTACACCGGGGAGCTGTTTTTT. Translation gives CASRQEQGYTGELFF.

V is TRBV4-2 and J is TRBJ2-5; TRBD2 matches at 8 bases. V lost 2 bases and J lost 11; bases outside the gene matches: 19. Germline V gene data show CDR1 as LGHNA and CDR2 as YNFKEQ. This CDR3 spans 17 amino acids. In nucleotides, the CDR3 is TGTGCCAGCAGCCAACCATACGGGACTAGTGGTATCGATGAGCAGTACTTC. Its translation is CASSQPYGTSGIDEQYF.

This clonotype showed up just a few times. The rearrangement links TRBV25-1 to TRBJ2-1, with TRBD2 identical over 9 bases. Germline values: CDR1 MGHDK, CDR2 SYGVNS. The V gene end was trimmed by 2 bases and the J gene end by 5 bases; junction bases not matched to a gene: 7. This CDR3 is 16 amino acids long. In nucleotides, the CDR3 is TGTGCCAGCAGTGAAGTTGGCGGGGGGGCCCACAATGAGCAGTTCTTC. It encodes CASSEVGGGAHNEQFF.

The chain combines TRBV29-1 with TRBJ2-2; D possibly corresponds to TRBD2 (5 bases). The CDR3 sequence is 12 residues long. From germline, CDR1 is SQVTM and CDR2 ANQGSEA. V was trimmed by 7 bases and J by 5 bases, leaving 11 bases between them. CDR3 nucleotides: TGCAGCGCCCAGAGGGTGACCGGGGAGCTGTTTTTT. This encodes CSAQRVTGELFF.

V and J are TRBV7-6 and TRBJ2-1; the D is unclear. The ends were cut back, 5 bases at V and 6 bases at J, with 8 bases in the middle. The CDR3 has 12 residues. Germline CDR1 SGHVS, CDR2 FNYEAQ. The CDR3, as DNA: TGTGCCAGCAGCCCCCAACCCAATGAGCAGTTCTTC. Its translation: CASSPQPNEQFF. Variable domain in full (rest from reference TRBV7-6 and TRBJ2-1): GAGVSQSPRYKVTKRGQDVALRCDPISGHVSLYWYRQALGQGPEFLTYFNYEAQQDKSGLPNDRFSAERPEGSISTLTIQRTEQRDSAMYRCASSPQPNEQFFGPGTRLTVL.

The CDR3 DNA is TGTGCCAGCAGGGGAGAAGGCGACAGGGATGGGTACTACGAGCAGTACTTC. It specifies CASRGEGDRDGYYEQYF. The V and J genes are TRBV12-3 or TRBV12-4 and TRBJ2-7; 7 positions match TRBD1. Trimming at V came to 6 bases and at J to 3 bases, leaving 17 bases not matched to a gene. This CDR3 comprises 17 residues.

This chain uses TRBV6-6 with TRBJ2-5, with 10 bases identical to TRBD1. The CDR3 runs to 17 residues. Germline CDR1 MNHNY, CDR2 SVGAGI (reference sequence). V shed 0 bases, J shed 0 bases, and the junction held 4 bases outside the gene matches. Here the CDR3 DNA reads TGTGCCAGCAGTTACTCAGGGACAGGGGCGTACCAAGAGACCCAGTACTTC. It codes for CASSYSGTGAYQETQYF.

This clonotype appeared a few times. The chain carries TRBV20-1 and TRBJ2-5; D remains ambiguous. Trimming cost V 5 bases and J 4 bases, with 11 bases left between them. The CDR3 consists of 12 residues. Per the germline V gene, CDR1 is DFQATT and CDR2 is SNEGSKA (reference sequence). This CDR3 is CSAPRLGETQYF. DNA for the CDR3: TGCAGTGCTCCCCGTTTAGGAGAGACCCAGTACTTC.